One sample yielded the 4 T cell receptor beta chains listed below, sequenced in a study of ipilimumab plus nivolumab after autologous stem cell transplantation (dated by TCRdb to 2020 to 2023). Library preparation was by the immunoSEQ multiplex PCR assay. The table comes from immuneACCESS by way of TCRdb, which keeps in-frame sequences with V and J called. Part of the clones is missing from these tables; in studies checked, under half for an unresolved V gene and the rest for unknown reasons. The sample yields 8,500 to 11,000 clones; around 84% were counted once. The top ten hold just over 8% of the sample. The specimen was PBMCs, collected in a trial of ipilimumab plus nivolumab as post-transplant consolidation. The receptors were sampled from a male donor with diffuse large B-cell lymphoma.

This chain links TRBV7-2 with TRBJ2-3; 12 bases fit TRBD2. There are 16 residues in the CDR3. Trimming cost V 1 base and J 4 bases; bases outside gene matches: 3. CDR1 is SGHTA, CDR2 FQGNSA, per germline. The CDR3 region is CASSLVASGGADTQYF. The CDR3 coding sequence is TGTGCCAGCAGCTTAGTGGCTAGCGGGGGGGCAGATACGCAGTATTTT.

The V and J genes are TRBV28 and TRBJ1-1; a possible D gene is TRBD1 (5 bases). The CDR3 sequence is 14 residues long. The germline V gene encodes CDR1 MDHEN and CDR2 SYDVKM. Trimming removed 2 bases at V and 4 bases at J, with 11 bases between. The CDR3 reads CASSLGQGPTEAFF. In DNA, the CDR3 is TGTGCCAGCAGTTTAGGGCAGGGCCCCACTGAAGCTTTCTTT.

The V call is TRBV7-6, the J call TRBJ2-5; the D is unclear. The last part of the DNA fits TRBJ2-7 better; the J call may be wrong. CDR1 SGHVS and CDR2 FNYEAQ come from the germline V gene. The CDR3 has 16 residues. The DNA for the CDR3 is TGTGCCAGCAGCTTAATCCCCGGACGGAAGACCTACGAGCAGTACTTC. Residues: CASSLIPGRKTYEQYF.

The V and J genes are TRBV6-5 and TRBJ1-2; D call uncertain. Trimming pared 0 bases from V and 2 bases from J, leaving 7 bases between. The CDR3 is made up of 14 amino acids. CDR1 is MNHEY and CDR2 is SVGAGI in the germline V gene. The DNA of the CDR3 is TGTGCCAGCAGTTACTCTTCGGGGAACTATGGCTACACCTTC. It translates to CASSYSSGNYGYTF.